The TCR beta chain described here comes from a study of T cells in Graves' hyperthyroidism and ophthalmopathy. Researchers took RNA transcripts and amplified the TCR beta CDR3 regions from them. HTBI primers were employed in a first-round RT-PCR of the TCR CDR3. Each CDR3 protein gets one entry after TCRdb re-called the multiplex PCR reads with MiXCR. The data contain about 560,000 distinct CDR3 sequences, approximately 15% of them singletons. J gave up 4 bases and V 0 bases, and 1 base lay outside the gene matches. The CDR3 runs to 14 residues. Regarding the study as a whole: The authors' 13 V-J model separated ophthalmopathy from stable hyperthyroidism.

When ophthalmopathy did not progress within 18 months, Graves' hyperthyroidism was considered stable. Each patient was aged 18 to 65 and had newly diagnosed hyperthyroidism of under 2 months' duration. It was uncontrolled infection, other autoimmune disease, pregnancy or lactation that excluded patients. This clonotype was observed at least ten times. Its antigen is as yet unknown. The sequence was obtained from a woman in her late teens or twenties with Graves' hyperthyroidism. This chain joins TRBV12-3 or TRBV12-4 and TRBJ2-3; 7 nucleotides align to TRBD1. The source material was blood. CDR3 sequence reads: CASSLAGGPDTQYF. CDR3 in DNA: TGTGCCAGCAGTTTAGCAGGGGGCCCAGATACGCAGTATTTT.